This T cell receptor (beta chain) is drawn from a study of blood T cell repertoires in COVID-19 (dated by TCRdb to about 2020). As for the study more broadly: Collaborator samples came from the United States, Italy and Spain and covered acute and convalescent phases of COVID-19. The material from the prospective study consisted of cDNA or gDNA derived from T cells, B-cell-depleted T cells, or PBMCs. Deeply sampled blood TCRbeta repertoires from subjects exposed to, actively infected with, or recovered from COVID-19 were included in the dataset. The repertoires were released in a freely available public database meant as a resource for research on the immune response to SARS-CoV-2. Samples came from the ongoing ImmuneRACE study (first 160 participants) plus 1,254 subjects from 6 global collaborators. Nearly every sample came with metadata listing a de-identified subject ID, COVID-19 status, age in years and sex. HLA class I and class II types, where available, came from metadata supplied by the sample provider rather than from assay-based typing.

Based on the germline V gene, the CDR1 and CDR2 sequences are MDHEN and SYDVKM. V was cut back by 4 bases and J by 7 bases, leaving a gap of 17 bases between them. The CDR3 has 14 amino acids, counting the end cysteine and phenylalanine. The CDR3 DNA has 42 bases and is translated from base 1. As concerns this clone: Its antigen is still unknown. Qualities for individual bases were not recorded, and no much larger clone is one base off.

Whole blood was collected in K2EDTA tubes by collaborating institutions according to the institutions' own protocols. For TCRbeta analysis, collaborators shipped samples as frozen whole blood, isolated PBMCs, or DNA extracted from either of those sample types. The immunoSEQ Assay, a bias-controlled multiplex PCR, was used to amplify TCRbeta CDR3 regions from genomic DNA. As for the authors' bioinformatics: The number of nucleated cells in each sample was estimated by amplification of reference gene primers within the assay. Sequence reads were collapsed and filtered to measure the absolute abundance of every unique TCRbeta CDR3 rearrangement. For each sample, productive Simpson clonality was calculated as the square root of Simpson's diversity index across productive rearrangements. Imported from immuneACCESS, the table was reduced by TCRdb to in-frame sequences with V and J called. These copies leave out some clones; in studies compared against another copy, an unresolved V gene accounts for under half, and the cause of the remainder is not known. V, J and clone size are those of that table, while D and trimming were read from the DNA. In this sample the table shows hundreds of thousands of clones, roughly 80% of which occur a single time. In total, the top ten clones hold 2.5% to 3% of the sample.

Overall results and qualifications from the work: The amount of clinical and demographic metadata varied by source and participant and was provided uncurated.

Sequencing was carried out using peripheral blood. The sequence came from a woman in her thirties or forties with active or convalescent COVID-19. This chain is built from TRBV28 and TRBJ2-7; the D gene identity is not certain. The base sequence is TGTGCCAGCAGTTCACCCGGGTCTTCTATGGAGCAGTACTTC. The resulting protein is CASSSPGSSMEQYF.